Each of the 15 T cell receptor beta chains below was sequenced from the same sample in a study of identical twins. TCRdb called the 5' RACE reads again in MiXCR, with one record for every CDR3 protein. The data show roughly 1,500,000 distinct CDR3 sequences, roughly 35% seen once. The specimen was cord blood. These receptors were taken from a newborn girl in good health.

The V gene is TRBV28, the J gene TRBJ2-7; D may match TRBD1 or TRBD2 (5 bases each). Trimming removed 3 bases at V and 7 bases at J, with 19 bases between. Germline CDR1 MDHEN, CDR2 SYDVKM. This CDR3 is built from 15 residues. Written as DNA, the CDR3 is TGTGCCAGCAGTTTCTTGAGGGGCCCGCACAATGAGCAGTACTTC. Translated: CASSFLRGPHNEQYF.

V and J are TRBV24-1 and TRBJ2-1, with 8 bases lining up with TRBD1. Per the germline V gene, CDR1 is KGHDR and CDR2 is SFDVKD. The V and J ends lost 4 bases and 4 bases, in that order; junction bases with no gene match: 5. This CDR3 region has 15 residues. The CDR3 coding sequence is TGTGCCACCAGTGAAACAGGGGGTCTATACAATGAGCAGTTCTTC. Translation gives CATSETGGLYNEQFF.

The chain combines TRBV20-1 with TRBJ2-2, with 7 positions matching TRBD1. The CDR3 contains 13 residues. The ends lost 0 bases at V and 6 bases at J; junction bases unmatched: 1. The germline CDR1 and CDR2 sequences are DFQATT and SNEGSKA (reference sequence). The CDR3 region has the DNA TGCAGTGCTAGAGAGGACAGGCCCGGGGAGCTGTTTTTT. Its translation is CSAREDRPGELFF.

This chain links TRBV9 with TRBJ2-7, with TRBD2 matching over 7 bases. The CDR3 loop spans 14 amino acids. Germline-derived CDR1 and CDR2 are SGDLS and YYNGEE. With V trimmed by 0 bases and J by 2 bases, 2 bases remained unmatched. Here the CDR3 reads CASSVGTRTYEQYF. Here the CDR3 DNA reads TGTGCCAGCAGCGTAGGGACTAGGACCTACGAGCAGTACTTC.

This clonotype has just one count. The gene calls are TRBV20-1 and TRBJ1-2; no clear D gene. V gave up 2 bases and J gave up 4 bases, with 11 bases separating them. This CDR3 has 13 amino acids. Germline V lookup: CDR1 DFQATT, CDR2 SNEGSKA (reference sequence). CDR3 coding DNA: TGCAGTGCTAGACCCCGGGCCTCCTATGGCTACACCTTC. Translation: CSARPRASYGYTF.

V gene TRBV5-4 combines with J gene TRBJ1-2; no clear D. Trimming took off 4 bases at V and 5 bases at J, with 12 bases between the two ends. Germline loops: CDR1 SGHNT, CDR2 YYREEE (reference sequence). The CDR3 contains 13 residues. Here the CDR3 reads CASSRAGLYGYTF. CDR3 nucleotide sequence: TGTGCCAGCAGCCGGGCCGGGCTATATGGCTACACCTTC.

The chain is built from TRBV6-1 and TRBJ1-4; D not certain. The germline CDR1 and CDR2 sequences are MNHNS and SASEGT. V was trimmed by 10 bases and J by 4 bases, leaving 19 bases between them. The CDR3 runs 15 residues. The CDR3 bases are TGTGCCATCCAGGAAGGAGTGGGCCGTAATGAAAAACTGTTTTTT. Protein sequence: CAIQEGVGRNEKLFF.

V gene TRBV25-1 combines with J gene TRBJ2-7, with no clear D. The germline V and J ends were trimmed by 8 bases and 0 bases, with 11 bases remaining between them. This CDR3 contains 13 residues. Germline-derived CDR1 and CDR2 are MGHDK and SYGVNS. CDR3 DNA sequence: TGTGCCAGCCGCCGCGAAAACTCCTACGAGCAGTACTTC. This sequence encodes CASRRENSYEQYF.

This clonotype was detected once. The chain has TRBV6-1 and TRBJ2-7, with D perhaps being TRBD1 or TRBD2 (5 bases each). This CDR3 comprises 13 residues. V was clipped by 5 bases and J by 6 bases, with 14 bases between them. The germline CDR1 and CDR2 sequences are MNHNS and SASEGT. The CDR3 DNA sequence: TGTGCCAGCAGTAAGCTTTGGGGGACCGAGCAGTACTTC. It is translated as CASSKLWGTEQYF.

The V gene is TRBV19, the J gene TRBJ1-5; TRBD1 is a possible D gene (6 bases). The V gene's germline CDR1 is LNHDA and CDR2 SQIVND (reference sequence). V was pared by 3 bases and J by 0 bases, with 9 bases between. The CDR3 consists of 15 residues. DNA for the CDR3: TGTGCCAGTAGTATGGGGGCCTATAGCAATCAGCCCCAGCATTTT. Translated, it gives CASSMGAYSNQPQHF.

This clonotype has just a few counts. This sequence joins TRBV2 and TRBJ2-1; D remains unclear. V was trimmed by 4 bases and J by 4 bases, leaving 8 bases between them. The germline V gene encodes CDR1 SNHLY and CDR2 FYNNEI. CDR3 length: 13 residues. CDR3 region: CASSVHLYNEQFF. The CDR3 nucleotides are TGTGCCAGCAGTGTCCACCTGTACAATGAGCAGTTCTTC.

The CDR3 protein is CASSLVSGQGVGGYTF. The DNA for the CDR3 is TGCGCCAGCAGCTTGGTTTCAGGGCAGGGTGTGGGAGGCTACACCTTC. The chain employs TRBV5-1 and TRBJ1-2, with D perhaps matching TRBD1 (5 bases). V shed 0 bases and J shed 8 bases, with 20 bases lying between them. The CDR3 consists of 16 residues. Germline-derived CDR1 and CDR2 are SGHRS and YFSETQ.

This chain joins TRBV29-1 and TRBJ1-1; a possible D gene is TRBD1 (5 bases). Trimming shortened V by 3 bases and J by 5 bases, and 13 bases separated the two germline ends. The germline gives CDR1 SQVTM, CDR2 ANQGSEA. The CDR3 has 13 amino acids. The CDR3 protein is CSVEGGERTEAFF. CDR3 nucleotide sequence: TGCAGCGTTGAGGGGGGGGAAAGGACTGAAGCTTTCTTT.

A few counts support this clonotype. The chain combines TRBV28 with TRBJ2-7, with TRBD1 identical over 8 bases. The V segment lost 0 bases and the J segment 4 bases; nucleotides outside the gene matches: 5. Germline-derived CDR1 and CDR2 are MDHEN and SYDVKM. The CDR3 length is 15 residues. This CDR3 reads CASSLWDRDRYEQYF. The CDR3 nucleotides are TGTGCCAGCAGTTTATGGGACAGGGATAGGTACGAGCAGTACTTC.

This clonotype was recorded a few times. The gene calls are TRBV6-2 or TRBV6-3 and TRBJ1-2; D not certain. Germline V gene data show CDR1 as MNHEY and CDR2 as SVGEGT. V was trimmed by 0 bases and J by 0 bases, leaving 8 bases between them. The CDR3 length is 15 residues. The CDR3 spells CASSYSPGANYGYTF. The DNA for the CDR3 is TGTGCCAGCAGTTACTCTCCGGGAGCTAACTATGGCTACACCTTC.